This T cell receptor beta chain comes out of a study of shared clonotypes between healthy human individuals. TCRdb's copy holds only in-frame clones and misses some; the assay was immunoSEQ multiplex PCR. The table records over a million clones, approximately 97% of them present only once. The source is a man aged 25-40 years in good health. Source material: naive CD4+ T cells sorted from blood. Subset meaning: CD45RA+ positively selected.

The CDR3: CASSAQGPTLMAFF. The DNA for the CDR3 is TGTGCCAGCAGTGCACAGGGTCCGACACTGATGGCTTTCTTT. The gene calls are TRBV28 and TRBJ1-1; possibly TRBD1 for D (6 bases). The CDR3 contains 14 residues. Germline assignment: CDR1 MDHEN and CDR2 SYDVKM. V shed 5 bases and J shed 11 bases, with 21 bases lying between them. The full variable domain, in which reference TRBV28 and TRBJ1-1 provide the parts outside the CDR3, is DVKVTQSSRYLVKRTGEKVFLECVQDMDHENMFWYRQDPGLGLRLIYFSYDVKMKEKGDIPEGYSVSREKKERFSLILESASTNQTSMYLCASSAQGPTLMAFFGQGTRLTVV.